Listed below are T cell receptor beta chains from one sample, sequenced in a study of shared clonotypes between healthy human individuals. Repertoires were generated with immunoSEQ multiplex PCR, while TCRdb's copy carries only in-frame clones and drops some. The sample lists some 1.1 million clones, 60% to 85% occurring once. Sample: memory CD4+ T cells from PBMCs. Source of these receptors: a man younger than 30 in good health. Some clones in this sample may be carry-over from other donors' samples. CDR3s include the opening cysteine and the closing phenylalanine or tryptophan. D genes are given only for firm matches. Not all rows give a size; the values are once, few, many and, for expanded clones, a class.

D: NA
V: TRBV9
size: once
J: TRBJ1-6
CDR3: CASSARPYLSPLHF
DNA: TGTGCCAGCAGTGCGCGCCCCTATCTTTCACCCCTCCACTTT

D: NA
V: TRBV19
size: few
J: TRBJ1-1
CDR3: CASSVRGVNTEAFF
DNA: TGTGCCAGTAGTGTCAGGGGAGTGAACACTGAAGCTTTCTTT

D: TRBD2
V: TRBV5-1
size: few
J: TRBJ2-2
CDR3: CASSLLTSGNTGELFF
DNA: TGCGCCAGCAGCTTGTTGACTAGCGGTAACACCGGGGAGCTGTTTTTT

D: TRBD2
V: TRBV13
size: once
J: TRBJ2-1
CDR3: CASSSTSGSGDEQFF
DNA: TGTGCCAGCAGCTCAACTAGCGGGAGTGGGGATGAGCAGTTCTTC

D: TRBD1
V: TRBV5-5
size: few
J: TRBJ1-5
CDR3: CASSSGQVSNQPQHF
DNA: TGTGCCAGCAGCTCGGGACAGGTTAGCAATCAGCCCCAGCATTTT

D: TRBD1
V: TRBV15
size: NA
J: TRBJ1-4
CDR3: CATGQGLANEKLFF
DNA: TGTGCCACCGGACAGGGTCTAGCTAATGAAAAACTGTTTTTT

D: TRBD1
V: TRBV27
size: many
J: TRBJ2-5
CDR3: CASSPSLGTGGRETQYF
DNA: TGTGCCAGCAGTCCTAGCCTGGGGACAGGGGGCAGAGAGACCCAGTACTTC

D: NA
V: TRBV5-1
size: NA
J: TRBJ2-2
CDR3: CVSSLSRTANTGELFF
DNA: TGCGTCAGCAGCTTGAGCCGTACAGCGAACACCGGGGAGCTGTTTTTT

D: NA
V: TRBV6-6
size: NA
J: TRBJ2-5
CDR3: CASSRRQETQYF
DNA: TGTGCCAGCTCAAGGAGACAAGAGACCCAGTACTTC

D: NA
V: TRBV18
size: NA
J: TRBJ1-2
CDR3: CASSPVGASNYGYTF
DNA: TGTGCCAGCTCACCGGTGGGGGCCTCTAACTATGGCTACACCTTC

D: TRBD2
V: TRBV4-1
size: NA
J: TRBJ2-1
CDR3: CASSQDVGRRGTRNNEQFF
DNA: TGCGCCAGCAGCCAAGACGTTGGGCGTCGCGGGACTAGGAACAATGAGCAGTTCTTC

D: TRBD1
V: TRBV11-2
size: NA
J: TRBJ2-5
CDR3: CASSWTGQETQYF
DNA: TGTGCCAGCAGTTGGACAGGTCAAGAGACCCAGTACTTC

D: TRBD1
V: TRBV19
size: NA
J: TRBJ2-5
CDR3: CASSPRGDRARTGRTQYF
DNA: TGTGCCAGTAGTCCACGTGGGGACAGGGCCAGGACTGGCAGGACCCAGTACTTC

D: TRBD1
V: TRBV5-1
size: NA
J: TRBJ2-2
CDR3: CASSSGTGGLNTGELFF
DNA: TGCGCCAGCAGCTCGGGGACAGGGGGCTTGAACACCGGGGAGCTGTTTTTT

D: NA
V: TRBV28
size: NA
J: TRBJ2-5
CDR3: CASSPGTSSGWETQYF
DNA: TGTGCCAGCAGTCCAGGGACCAGCTCGGGGTGGGAGACCCAGTACTTC

D: TRBD1
V: TRBV30
size: NA
J: TRBJ2-2
CDR3: CAWSVGTANTGELFF
DNA: TGTGCCTGGAGTGTCGGGACAGCAAACACCGGGGAGCTGTTTTTT

D: NA
V: TRBV19
size: few
J: TRBJ1-2
CDR3: CASTRSLTENYGYTF
DNA: TGTGCCAGTACCCGATCCCTAACAGAGAACTATGGCTACACCTTC

D: TRBD2
V: TRBV7-8
size: NA
J: TRBJ2-1
CDR3: CASSLDGGRAGEQFF
DNA: TGTGCCAGCAGCTTAGATGGCGGGAGGGCCGGTGAGCAGTTCTTC